Each of the 32 T cell receptor beta chains below was sequenced from the same sample in a study of shared clonotypes between healthy human individuals. The method was immunoSEQ multiplex PCR; TCRdb's version includes in-frame clones alone and lacks a portion of them. The sample consists of approximately 2.4 million clones, around 95% of them appearing once. Sequencing input: naive CD4+ T cells sorted from blood. Subset of the sample: CD45RA+ positively selected. Receptor source: a young man in good health.

The chain employs TRBV4-1 and TRBJ2-2; D may correspond to TRBD1 or TRBD2 (5 bases each). CDR1 MGHRA and CDR2 YSYEKL come from the germline V gene. The V and J ends lost 1 base and 6 bases respectively, with 6 bases between them. CDR3 length equals 13 residues. The CDR3 here is CASSQGGPGELFF. As DNA, the CDR3 is TGCGCCAGCAGCCAAGGGGGACCCGGGGAGCTGTTTTTT.

The V gene is TRBV10-3, the J gene TRBJ1-3; D is possibly TRBD1 (6 bases). This CDR3 contains 15 residues. Germline assignment: CDR1 ENHRY and CDR2 SYGVKD. Trimming stripped 4 bases from V and 1 base from J, with 11 bases between. This CDR3 is CAISAWTASGNTIYF. CDR3 bases: TGTGCCATCAGTGCATGGACAGCTTCTGGAAACACCATATATTTT.

This CDR3 reads CARSPGETGAYEQYF. CDR3 bases: TGTGCCAGAAGCCCCGGCGAGACAGGGGCCTACGAGCAGTACTTC. The V call is TRBV7-5, the J call TRBJ2-7; TRBD1, the table's D call, lacks a check against the DNA. TRBV7-5 constitutes a pseudogene. The CDR3 is 15 residues long.

This clone was found a few times. The sample holds other DNA sequences that translate to the same CDR3. The chain uses TRBV30 and TRBJ1-1; D not resolved. Germline V gene sequence: CDR1 GTSNPN, CDR2 SVGIG (reference sequence). Trimming stripped 1 base from V and 1 base from J, with 7 bases between. The CDR3 contains 13 residues. The CDR3 coding sequence is TGTGCCTGGAGTGCGGGCAAGAACACTGAAGCTTTCTTT. Protein product: CAWSAGKNTEAFF.

This rearrangement joins TRBV10-3 to TRBJ1-6; unclear D gene. V lost 0 bases and J 6 bases, leaving 15 bases between the germline ends. The CDR3 is made up of 17 amino acids. The germline V gene has CDR1 ENHRY and CDR2 SYGVKD. The CDR3, as DNA: TGTGCCATCAGTGAGTCGATTTTTCCAGGTCGTAATTCACCCCTCCACTTT. Translated, it gives CAISESIFPGRNSPLHF.

This sequence joins TRBV6-5 and TRBJ1-1, with a possible D match to TRBD1 (6 bases). This CDR3 has 15 residues. Germline V gene data show CDR1 as MNHEY and CDR2 as SVGAGI. V was pared by 2 bases and J by 0 bases, with 10 bases between. The CDR3 DNA reads TGTGCCAGCAGTTACACGGGGGCGATGAACACTGAAGCTTTCTTT. The encoded protein is CASSYTGAMNTEAFF.

This clone was seen just once. The chain combines TRBV6-1 with TRBJ1-5; perhaps TRBD1 as D (5 bases). The CDR3 is 12 residues long. The germline CDR1 and CDR2 sequences are MNHNS and SASEGT. Trimming cost V 7 bases and J 6 bases, with 10 bases left between them. Here the CDR3 reads CASKYGGQPQHF. The CDR3 bases are TGTGCCAGCAAGTACGGGGGTCAGCCCCAGCATTTT.

V is TRBV5-3 and J is TRBJ1-6; D is undetermined. TRBV5-3 is an ORF for which the function is uncertain. With 7 bases removed from V and 7 bases from J, the gap between germline ends came to 21 bases. The CDR3 has 16 amino acids. CDR3 nucleotide sequence: TGTGCCAGAGAAGGACGGGCGGTATACGGAAATTCACCCCTCCACTTT. It specifies CAREGRAVYGNSPLHF.

The chain has TRBV27 and TRBJ2-2; D is perhaps TRBD1 (7 bases). Per germline, CDR1 MNHEY and CDR2 SMNVEV (reference sequence). V lost 1 base and J lost 5, with 17 bases in between. The CDR3 is 17 amino acids. The CDR3 coding sequence is TGTGCCAGCAGTTTATTTCGCAGGGGGGCTTTTACCGGGGAGCTGTTTTTT. Its translation is CASSLFRRGAFTGELFF.

The genes are TRBV5-5 and TRBJ2-2, with TRBD1 matching over 10 bases. The germline gives CDR1 SGHKS, CDR2 YYEKEE (reference sequence). The CDR3 is 15 residues long. The V segment lost 5 bases and the J segment 5 bases; nucleotides outside the gene matches: 6. CDR3 coding DNA: TGTGCCAGCAGTAACCGGGACAGGGGTACCGGGGAGCTGTTTTTT. Protein sequence: CASSNRDRGTGELFF.

The rearrangement links TRBV28 to TRBJ1-2; 10 bases map to TRBD1. The CDR3 spans 14 residues. The V gene end was trimmed by 6 bases and the J gene end by 7 bases; junction bases not matched to a gene: 8. CDR1 is MDHEN and CDR2 is SYDVKM in the germline V gene. The CDR3 DNA follows: TGTGCCAGCAGGCCTCCGGGACAGGGGACTGGCTACACCTTC. Translated, it gives CASRPPGQGTGYTF.

This clone showed up just once. The CDR3 spells CASSKTSGGAYEQYF. The CDR3 coding sequence is TGTGCCAGCAGTAAGACTAGCGGGGGAGCCTACGAGCAGTACTTC. V gene TRBV6-6 combines with J gene TRBJ2-7; TRBD2 aligns across 12 bases. V gave up 5 bases and J gave up 2 bases; unmatched junction bases: 4. Germline V gene lookup returns CDR1 MNHNY and CDR2 SVGAGI (reference sequence). The CDR3 contains 15 residues.

This sequence joins TRBV5-1 and TRBJ1-1; D is unresolved. CDR1 SGHRS and CDR2 YFSETQ come from the germline V gene. The V end was cut by 0 bases, the J end by 5 bases, with 8 bases between. The CDR3 is made up of 13 amino acids. The CDR3 DNA sequence: TGCGCCAGCAGCTTGGAGGTGTGGACTGAAGCTTTCTTT. It is translated as CASSLEVWTEAFF.

The genes are TRBV19 and TRBJ2-1, with 8 bases identical to TRBD1. The germline V gene has CDR1 LNHDA and CDR2 SQIVND (reference sequence). There are 15 residues in the CDR3. V dropped 3 bases and J dropped 5; count of bases not matched to a gene: 6. The CDR3 loop is CASSMLDRDNNEQFF. As DNA, the CDR3 is TGTGCCAGTAGTATGCTGGACAGGGACAACAATGAGCAGTTCTTC.

The chain is built from TRBV12-5 and TRBJ1-1; 7 bases match TRBD1. V lost 1 base to trimming and J lost 4 bases; unmatched junction nucleotides: 6. The CDR3 sequence is 15 residues long. Germline CDR1 and CDR2: LGHNT and FRNRAP. This CDR3 reads CASGLADRDSTEAFF. The CDR3 nucleotides read TGTGCTAGTGGTTTGGCCGACAGGGATAGCACTGAAGCTTTCTTT. Drawing the rest from reference TRBV12-5 and TRBJ1-1, the complete variable domain is DARVTQTPRHKVTEMGQEVTMRCQPILGHNTVFWYRQTMMQGLELLAYFRNRAPLDDSGMPKDRFSAEMPDATLATLKIQPSEPRDSAVYFCASGLADRDSTEAFFGQGTRLTVV.

V gene TRBV5-1 combines with J gene TRBJ2-3, with TRBD2 matching over 16 bases. There are 18 residues in the CDR3. The germline gives CDR1 SGHRS, CDR2 YFSETQ. The V and J ends lost 3 bases and 1 base, in that order; junction bases with no gene match: 5. The CDR3 sequence is CASSWGLAGGQGTDTQYF. The CDR3 coding sequence is TGCGCCAGCAGCTGGGGACTAGCGGGAGGGCAAGGCACAGATACGCAGTATTTT.

J is TRBJ1-5 and V is TRBV18; a weak D match, TRBD1 (5 bases). There are 14 residues in the CDR3. Germline values: CDR1 KGHSH, CDR2 LQKENI. Trimming shortened V by 2 bases and J by 7 bases, and 12 bases separated the two germline ends. The CDR3 loop is CASSPMQGEQPQHF. DNA of the CDR3: TGTGCCAGCTCACCAATGCAGGGAGAACAGCCCCAGCATTTT.

Comment on this clone: One junction end does not reproduce the germline sequence, and a read error may be involved. Other DNA sequences in the same sample also yield this CDR3. The V call is TRBV7-7, the J call TRBJ2-5; D may be TRBD2 (5 bases). Germline V CDR1 and CDR2: SSHAT, FNYEAQ (reference sequence). CDR3 length equals 14 residues. In DNA, the CDR3 is TGTGCTAGCAGCCTCGTTGGACTTCAAGAGACCCAGTACTTC. It is translated as CASSLVGLQETQYF.

The J gene is TRBJ1-5, the V gene TRBV27; 9 positions agree with TRBD1. Germline CDR1 reads MNHEY; CDR2 reads SMNVEV (reference sequence). The CDR3 length is 15 residues. Unmatched junction bases numbered 6, after V lost 3 bases and J lost 6 bases. The CDR3 region has the DNA TGTGCCAGCAGTTTCCAGGACAGGGGTGGTCAGCCCCAGCATTTT. Translated, it gives CASSFQDRGGQPQHF.

The chain is built from TRBV18 and TRBJ2-1, with TRBD2 identical over 14 bases. There are 16 residues in the CDR3. CDR1 is KGHSH and CDR2 is LQKENI in the germline V gene. Trimming at V came to 0 bases and at J to 6 bases, leaving 1 base not matched to a gene. The DNA for the CDR3 is TGTGCCAGCTCACCACCCGGGACTAGCGGGAGCAATGAGCAGTTCTTC. Translating it yields CASSPPGTSGSNEQFF.

This chain joins TRBV19 and TRBJ1-1; D is perhaps TRBD1 (5 bases). This CDR3 is 14 amino acids long. Germline assignment: CDR1 LNHDA and CDR2 SQIVND (reference sequence). V was cut by 0 bases and J by 4 bases, with 9 bases left in between. Here the CDR3 reads CASSIEGGGTEAFF. The CDR3 nucleotides read TGTGCCAGTAGTATAGAGGGGGGTGGCACTGAAGCTTTCTTT.

The rearrangement joins TRBV25-1 to TRBJ1-4, with a weak D call TRBD1 (6 bases). The V and J ends lost 3 bases and 8 bases respectively, with 19 bases between them. The V gene's germline CDR1 is MGHDK and CDR2 SYGVNS. The CDR3 extends over 16 amino acids. The CDR3 reads CASSDLGGIYREKLFF. In DNA form, the CDR3 reads TGTGCCAGCAGTGATCTAGGGGGGATTTACCGGGAAAAACTGTTTTTT.

V and J are TRBV18 and TRBJ1-1; D is unclear. CDR1 KGHSH and CDR2 LQKENI come from the germline V gene. The germline V and J ends were trimmed by 2 bases and 11 bases, with 18 bases remaining between them. This CDR3 contains 14 residues. DNA of the CDR3: TGTGCCAGCTCACCATTGAACGGGGTCCTTGAGGCTTTCTTT. Translating gives CASSPLNGVLEAFF.

V usage is TRBV6-6 and J usage is TRBJ2-1; D is perhaps TRBD2 (6 bases). Trimming stripped 10 bases from V and 2 bases from J, with 12 bases between. This CDR3 comprises 13 residues. In germline, CDR1 is MNHNY, CDR2 SVGAGI (reference sequence). This CDR3 is CATGTFPYNEQFF. The CDR3, as DNA: TGTGCCACCGGGACTTTTCCCTACAATGAGCAGTTCTTC.

The rearrangement uses TRBV4-1 and TRBJ1-6, with D perhaps TRBD1 (5 bases). CDR1 and CDR2 from the germline V gene are MGHRA and YSYEKL. The CDR3 covers 16 residues. V was pared by 4 bases and J by 7 bases, with 17 bases between. DNA for the CDR3: TGCGCCAGCAGCCCAGGAGGGGTTTGGAGGAATTCACCCCTCCACTTT. It specifies CASSPGGVWRNSPLHF.

The V gene is TRBV29-1, the J gene TRBJ1-4; D may be TRBD1 (5 bases). CDR3 length: 13 amino acids. Trimming cost V 6 bases and J 8 bases, with 16 bases left between them. Germline CDR1 is SQVTM and CDR2 is ANQGSEA. The CDR3 protein is CSVQAGAREKLFF. The CDR3 nucleotides read TGCAGCGTACAGGCAGGAGCGAGGGAAAAACTGTTTTTT.

The chain couples TRBV12-5 to TRBJ2-2; D may be TRBD1 (6 bases). The CDR3 has 14 amino acids. V lost 6 bases and J 1 base, leaving 9 bases between the germline ends. CDR1 is LGHNT, CDR2 FRNRAP, per germline. CDR3 sequence (DNA): TGTGCTAGTGGATGGGGACAGAACACCGGGGAGCTGTTTTTT. Residues: CASGWGQNTGELFF.

V is TRBV11-2 and J is TRBJ2-7, with a possible D match to TRBD2 (6 bases). The germline gives CDR1 SGHAT, CDR2 FQNNGV. The CDR3 is made up of 15 amino acids. Trimming cost V 4 bases and J 6 bases, with 19 bases left between them. Written as DNA, the CDR3 is TGTGCCAGCAGCTCGAATCATCTAGCGTTGGTCGAGCAGTACTTC. This sequence encodes CASSSNHLALVEQYF.

The chain recombines TRBV6-5 with TRBJ2-3, with 7 bases aligning to TRBD1. V trimming: 8 bases; J trimming: 11 bases; junction bases outside the gene matches: 7. Germline lookup yields CDR1 MNHEY and CDR2 SVGAGI. The CDR3 totals 11 residues. CDR3 nucleotides: TGTGCCAGCGGGCAGGGGACAGAGCAGTATTTT. It encodes CASGQGTEQYF.

The J gene is TRBJ2-7, the V gene TRBV7-2; 7 bases are shared with TRBD2. Germline values: CDR1 SGHTA, CDR2 FQGNSA. The CDR3 contains 15 residues. Unmatched junction bases numbered 11, after V lost 5 bases and J lost 4 bases. The CDR3 bases are TGTGCCAGCAGCAGCCGTAAGACTAGCACATACGAGCAGTACTTC. Translating it yields CASSSRKTSTYEQYF. The complete variable domain, with remaining parts taken from reference TRBV7-2 and TRBJ2-7, reads GAGVSQSPSNKVTEKGKDVELRCDPISGHTALYWYRQSLGQGLEFLIYFQGNSAPDKSGLPSDRFSAERTGGSVSTLTIQRTQQEDSAVYLCASSSRKTSTYEQYFGPGTRLTVT.

This clone came up once. V gene TRBV28 combines with J gene TRBJ1-5, with D maybe TRBD1 (6 bases). The germline V gene has CDR1 MDHEN and CDR2 SYDVKM. The length of the CDR3 is 15 residues. The germline V and J ends were trimmed by 6 bases and 0 bases, with 12 bases remaining between them. CDR3 region: CASSPGQLSNQPQHF. CDR3 coding DNA: TGTGCCAGCAGCCCGGGACAACTTAGCAATCAGCCCCAGCATTTT.

V gene TRBV4-3 combines with J gene TRBJ1-1; D is uncertain. Deletions cut 2 bases from V and 1 base from J, with 20 bases between. Germline V gene lookup returns CDR1 LGHNA and CDR2 YSLEER. This CDR3 has 18 amino acids. The CDR3 region has the DNA TGCGCCAGCAGCCAAAATTCCTCCCCTTGGCTCCGGAACACTGAAGCTTTCTTT. Translated, it gives CASSQNSSPWLRNTEAFF.